The present entry profiles one TCR beta chain with its context. Its target is not known. The V end lost 5 bases, the J end lost 2 bases, and 14 bases lay between the germline ends. CDR1 and CDR2 from the germline V gene are DFQATT and SNEGSKA (reference sequence). The CDR3 extends over 14 amino acids. The data are from a study of vaccination and CD4 T cells after COVID-19. An Oncomine TCR Beta short-read assay was used to sequence the DNA from cultured CD4+ T cells. TCRdb analysed the PCR reads with MiXCR anew, one entry per CDR3 protein. Of about 14,000 distinct CDR3 sequences in the sample, 55% were seen once. Noted treatment: approximately 9-day PBMC culture with coronavirus spike peptide pools or control peptides (ViraFEST assay).

Material: CD4+ T cells from blood, cultured in vitro. The chain joins TRBV20-1 to TRBJ2-3, with a possible D match to TRBD1 (7 bases). The receptor was derived from a human donor who had recovered from COVID-19. DNA for the CDR3: TGCAGTGCTGGGGACAGCGGGTTCACAGATACGCAGTATTTT. As protein: CSAGDSGFTDTQYF.